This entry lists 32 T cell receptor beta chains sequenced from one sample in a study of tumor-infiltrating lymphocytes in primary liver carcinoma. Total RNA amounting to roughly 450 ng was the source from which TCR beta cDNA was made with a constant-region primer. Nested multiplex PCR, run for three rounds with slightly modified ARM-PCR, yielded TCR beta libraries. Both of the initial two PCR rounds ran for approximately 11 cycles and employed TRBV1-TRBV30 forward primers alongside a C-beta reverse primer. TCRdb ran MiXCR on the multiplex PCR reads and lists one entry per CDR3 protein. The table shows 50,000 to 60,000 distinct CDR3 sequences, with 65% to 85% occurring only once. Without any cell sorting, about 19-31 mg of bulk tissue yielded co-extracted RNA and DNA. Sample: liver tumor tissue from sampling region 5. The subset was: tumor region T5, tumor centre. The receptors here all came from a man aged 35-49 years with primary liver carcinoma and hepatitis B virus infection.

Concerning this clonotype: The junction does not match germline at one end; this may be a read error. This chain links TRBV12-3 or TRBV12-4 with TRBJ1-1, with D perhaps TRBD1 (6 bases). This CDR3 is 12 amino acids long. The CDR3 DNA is TGTGTCAGCAGTCCCAGGGGTCCTGAAGCTTTCTTT. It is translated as CVSSPRGPEAFF.

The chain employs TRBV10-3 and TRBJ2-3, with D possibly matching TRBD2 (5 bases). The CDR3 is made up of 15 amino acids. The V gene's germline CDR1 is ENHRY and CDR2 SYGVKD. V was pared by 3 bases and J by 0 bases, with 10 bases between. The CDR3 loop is CAISDGSCSTDTQYF. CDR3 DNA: TGTGCCATCAGTGATGGGAGCTGCAGCACAGATACGCAGTATTTT.

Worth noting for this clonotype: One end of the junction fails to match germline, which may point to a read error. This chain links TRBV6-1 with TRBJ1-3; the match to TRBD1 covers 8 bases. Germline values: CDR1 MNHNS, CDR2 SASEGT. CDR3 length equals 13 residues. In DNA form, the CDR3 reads TGTGTCAGCAGTTCGGGACAGGAAAACACCATATATTTT. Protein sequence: CVSSSGQENTIYF.

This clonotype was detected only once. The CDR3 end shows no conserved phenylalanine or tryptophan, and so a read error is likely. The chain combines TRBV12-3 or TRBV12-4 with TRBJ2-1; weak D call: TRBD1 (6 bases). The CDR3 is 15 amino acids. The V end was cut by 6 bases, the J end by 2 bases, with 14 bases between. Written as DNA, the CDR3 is TGTGCCAGCAGGGGGGCAGGGCGGGCCTACAATGAGCAGTTCCTC. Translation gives CASRGAGRAYNEQFL.

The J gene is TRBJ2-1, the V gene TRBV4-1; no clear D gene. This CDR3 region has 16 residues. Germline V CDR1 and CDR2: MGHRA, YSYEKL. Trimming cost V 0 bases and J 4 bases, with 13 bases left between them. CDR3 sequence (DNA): TGCGCCAGCAGCCAAGAGTCAACGACACAATACAATGAGCAGTTCTTC. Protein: CASSQESTTQYNEQFF.

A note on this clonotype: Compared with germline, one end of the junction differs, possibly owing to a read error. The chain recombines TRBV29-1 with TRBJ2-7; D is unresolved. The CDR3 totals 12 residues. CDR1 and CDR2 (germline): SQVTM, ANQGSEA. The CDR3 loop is CSVVDVPGEQYF. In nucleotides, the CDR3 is TGCAGTGTTGTGGACGTACCCGGCGAGCAGTACTTC.

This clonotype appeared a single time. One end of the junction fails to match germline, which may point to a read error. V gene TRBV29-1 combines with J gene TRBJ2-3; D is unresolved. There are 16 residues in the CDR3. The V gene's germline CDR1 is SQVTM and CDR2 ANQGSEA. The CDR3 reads CSVSGVYGRSTDTQCF. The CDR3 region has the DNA TGCAGCGTCTCTGGAGTGTACGGACGTAGCACAGATACGCAGTGTTTT.

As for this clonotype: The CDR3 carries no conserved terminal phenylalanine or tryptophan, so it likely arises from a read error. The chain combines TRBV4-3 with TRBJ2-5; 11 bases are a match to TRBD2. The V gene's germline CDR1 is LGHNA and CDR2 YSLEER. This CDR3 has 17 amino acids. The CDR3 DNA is TGTGCCAGCAGCCAAGCGGCTAGCGGGAGGACTGGTGAGACACAGTACCTC. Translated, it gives CASSQAASGRTGETQYL.

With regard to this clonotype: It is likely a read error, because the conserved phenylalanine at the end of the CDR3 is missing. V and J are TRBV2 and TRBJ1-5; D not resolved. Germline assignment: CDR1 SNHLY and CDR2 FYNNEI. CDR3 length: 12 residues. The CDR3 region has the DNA TGTGCCAGTAGTGACGGTTATCAGCCCCAGCATCTT. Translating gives CASSDGYQPQHL.

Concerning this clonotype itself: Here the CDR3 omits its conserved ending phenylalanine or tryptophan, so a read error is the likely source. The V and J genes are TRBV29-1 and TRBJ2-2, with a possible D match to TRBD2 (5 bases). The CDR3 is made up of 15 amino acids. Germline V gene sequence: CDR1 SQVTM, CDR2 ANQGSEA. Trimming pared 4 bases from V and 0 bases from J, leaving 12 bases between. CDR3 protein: CSVGFSAANTGELFL. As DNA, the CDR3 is TGCAGCGTTGGGTTTAGCGCGGCGAACACCGGGGAGCTGTTTCTT.

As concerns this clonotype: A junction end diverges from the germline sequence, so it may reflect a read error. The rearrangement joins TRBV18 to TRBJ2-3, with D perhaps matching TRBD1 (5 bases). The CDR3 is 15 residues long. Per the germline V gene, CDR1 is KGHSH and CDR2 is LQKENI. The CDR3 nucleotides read TGTGCCAACTCACCAACGGCAGGGAGCACAGATACGCAGTATTTT. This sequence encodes CANSPTAGSTDTQYF.

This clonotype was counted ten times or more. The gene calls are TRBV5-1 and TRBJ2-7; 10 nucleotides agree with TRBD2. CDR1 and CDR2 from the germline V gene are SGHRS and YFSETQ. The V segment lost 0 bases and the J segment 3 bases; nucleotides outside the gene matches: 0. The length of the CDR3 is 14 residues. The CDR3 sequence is CASSLGTSGYEQYF. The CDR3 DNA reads TGCGCCAGCAGCTTGGGGACTAGCGGCTACGAGCAGTACTTC.

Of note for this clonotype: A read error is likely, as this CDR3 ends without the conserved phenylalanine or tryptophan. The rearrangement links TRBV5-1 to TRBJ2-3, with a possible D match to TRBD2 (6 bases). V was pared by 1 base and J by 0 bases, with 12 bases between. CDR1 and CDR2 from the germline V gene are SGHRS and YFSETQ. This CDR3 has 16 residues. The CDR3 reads CASSLQASESTDTQYL. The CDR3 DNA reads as TGCGCCAGCAGCTTGCAAGCTAGCGAGAGCACAGATACGCAGTATTTA.

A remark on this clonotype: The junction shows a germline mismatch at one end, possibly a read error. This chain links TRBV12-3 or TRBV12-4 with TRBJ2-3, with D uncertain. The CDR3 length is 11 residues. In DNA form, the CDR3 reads TGTGCCATTCGGAGCAAAGATACGCAATATTTT. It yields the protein CAIRSKDTQYF.

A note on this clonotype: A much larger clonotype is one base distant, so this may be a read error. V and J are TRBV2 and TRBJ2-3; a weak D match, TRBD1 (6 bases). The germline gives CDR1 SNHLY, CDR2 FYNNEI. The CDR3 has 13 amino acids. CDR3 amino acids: CASLVGGEDMQYF. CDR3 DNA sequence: TGTGCCAGCCTGGTAGGGGGTGAAGATATGCAGTATTTT.

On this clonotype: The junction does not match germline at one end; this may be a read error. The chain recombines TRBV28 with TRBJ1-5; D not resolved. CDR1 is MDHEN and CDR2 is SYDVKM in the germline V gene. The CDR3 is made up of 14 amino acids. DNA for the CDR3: TGTGCCAGCAGGCTCACAAGGTCGAGTCAGCCCCGGCATTTT. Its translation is CASRLTRSSQPRHF.

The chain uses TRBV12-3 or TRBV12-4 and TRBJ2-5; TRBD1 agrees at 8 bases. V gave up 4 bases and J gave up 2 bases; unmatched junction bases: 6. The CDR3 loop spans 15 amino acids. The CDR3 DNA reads TGTGCCAGCAGTTCCGTGACAGGGGATCAAGAGACCCAGTACTTC. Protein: CASSSVTGDQETQYF.

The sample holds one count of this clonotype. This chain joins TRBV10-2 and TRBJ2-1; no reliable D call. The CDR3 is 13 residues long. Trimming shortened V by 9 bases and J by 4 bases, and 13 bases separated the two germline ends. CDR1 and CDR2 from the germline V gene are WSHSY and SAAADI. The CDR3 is CARVLVEYNEQFF. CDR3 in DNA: TGCGCCAGAGTCTTAGTGGAGTACAATGAGCAGTTCTTC.

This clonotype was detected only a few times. Here the CDR3 DNA reads TGCGCCAGCAGTGAGCCGAGTAGGGGCGAGGCGCAGTATTTT. Translation gives CASSEPSRGEAQYF. The rearrangement joins TRBV10-2 to TRBJ2-3; D possibly corresponds to TRBD1 (5 bases). Deletions cut 2 bases from V and 10 bases from J, with 16 bases between. The CDR3 runs to 14 residues. The germline gives CDR1 WSHSY, CDR2 SAAADI.

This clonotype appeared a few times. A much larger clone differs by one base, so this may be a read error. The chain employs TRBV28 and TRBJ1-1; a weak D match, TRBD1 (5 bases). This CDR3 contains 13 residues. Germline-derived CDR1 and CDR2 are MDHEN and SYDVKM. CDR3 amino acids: CASRLGLVTDAFF. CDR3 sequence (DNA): TGTGCCAGCAGATTGGGGCTGGTCACTGATGCTTTCTTT.

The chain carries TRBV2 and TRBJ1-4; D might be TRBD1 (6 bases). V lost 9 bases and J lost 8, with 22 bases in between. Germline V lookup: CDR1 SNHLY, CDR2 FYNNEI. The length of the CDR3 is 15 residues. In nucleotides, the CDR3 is TGTGCCAGTAGGACTCCTGGACAGAGGAAGGAAAAACTGTTTTTT. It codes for CASRTPGQRKEKLFF.

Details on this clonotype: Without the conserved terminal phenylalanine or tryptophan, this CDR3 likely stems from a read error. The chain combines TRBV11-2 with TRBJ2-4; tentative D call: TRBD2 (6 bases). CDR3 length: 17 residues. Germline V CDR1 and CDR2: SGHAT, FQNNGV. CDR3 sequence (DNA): TGTGCCAACAGCTTAGATACTGGCGGGATTGCCAAAAACATTCAGTACATC. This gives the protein CANSLDTGGIAKNIQYI.

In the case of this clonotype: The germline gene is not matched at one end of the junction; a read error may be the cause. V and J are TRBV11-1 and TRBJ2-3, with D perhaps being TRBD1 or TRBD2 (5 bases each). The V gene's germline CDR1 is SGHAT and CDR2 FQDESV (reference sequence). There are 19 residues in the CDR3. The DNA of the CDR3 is TGTGCCAGCAGCTCTGGGGGAAGCTCTGTTGGACCACGCACAGATACGCACTATTTT. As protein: CASSSGGSSVGPRTDTHYF.

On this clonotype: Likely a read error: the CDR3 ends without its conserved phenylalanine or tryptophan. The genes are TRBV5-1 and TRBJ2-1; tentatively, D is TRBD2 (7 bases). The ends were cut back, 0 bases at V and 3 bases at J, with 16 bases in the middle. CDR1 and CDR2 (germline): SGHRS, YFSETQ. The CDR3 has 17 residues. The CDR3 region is CASSLAGTGGGYNEQFY. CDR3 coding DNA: TGCGCCAGCAGCTTGGCCGGGACGGGGGGCGGCTACAATGAGCAGTTCTAC.

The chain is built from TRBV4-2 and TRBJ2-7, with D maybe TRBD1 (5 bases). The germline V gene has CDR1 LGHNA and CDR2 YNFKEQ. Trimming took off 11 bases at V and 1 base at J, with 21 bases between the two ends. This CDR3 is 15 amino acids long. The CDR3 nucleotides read TGTGCCGACAGCCAAGCAAGGCGCGGATCCTACGAGCAGTACTTC. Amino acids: CADSQARRGSYEQYF.

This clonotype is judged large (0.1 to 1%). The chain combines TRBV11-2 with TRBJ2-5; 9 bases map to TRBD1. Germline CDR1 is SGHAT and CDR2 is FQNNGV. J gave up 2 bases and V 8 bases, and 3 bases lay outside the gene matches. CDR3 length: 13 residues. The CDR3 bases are TGTGCCAGCGGACAGGGGCTGCAAGAGACCCAGTACTTC. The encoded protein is CASGQGLQETQYF.

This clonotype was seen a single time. CDR3 nucleotides: TGCGCCAGCAGCCAAGTGGGAGGGGGCGACACAGATACGCAGTATTTT. Its translation: CASSQVGGGDTDTQYF. This chain connects TRBV4-1 to TRBJ2-3; D is tentatively TRBD1 or TRBD2 (7 bases each). The CDR3 runs 16 residues. The germline CDR1 and CDR2 sequences are MGHRA and YSYEKL. Trimming took off 1 base at V and 2 bases at J, with 13 bases between the two ends.

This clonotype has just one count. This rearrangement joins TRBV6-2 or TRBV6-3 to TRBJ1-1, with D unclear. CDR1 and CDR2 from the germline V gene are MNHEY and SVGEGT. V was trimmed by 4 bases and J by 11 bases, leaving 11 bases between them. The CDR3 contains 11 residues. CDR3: CASSWAESAFF. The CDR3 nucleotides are TGTGCCAGCAGTTGGGCAGAGTCGGCTTTCTTT.

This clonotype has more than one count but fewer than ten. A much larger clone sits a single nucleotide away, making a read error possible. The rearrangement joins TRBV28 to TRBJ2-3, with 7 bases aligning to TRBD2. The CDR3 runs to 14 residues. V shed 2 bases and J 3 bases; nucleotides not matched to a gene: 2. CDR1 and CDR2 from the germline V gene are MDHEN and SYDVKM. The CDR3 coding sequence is TGTGCCAGCAGTTTAGGGGGGGGGACAGATACGCAGTATTTT. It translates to CASSLGGGTDTQYF.

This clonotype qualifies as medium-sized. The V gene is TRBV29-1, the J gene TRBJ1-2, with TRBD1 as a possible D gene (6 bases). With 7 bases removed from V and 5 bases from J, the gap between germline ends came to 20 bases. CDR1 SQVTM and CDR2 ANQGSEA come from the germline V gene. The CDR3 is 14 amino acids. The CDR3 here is CSAHGIGGEYGYTF. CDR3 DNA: TGCAGCGCCCACGGCATAGGGGGAGAGTATGGCTACACCTTC.

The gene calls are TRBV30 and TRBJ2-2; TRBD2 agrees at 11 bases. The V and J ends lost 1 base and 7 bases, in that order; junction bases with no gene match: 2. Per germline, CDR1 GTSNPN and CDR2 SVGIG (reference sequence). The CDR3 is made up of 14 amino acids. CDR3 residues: CAWSAGLAVGELFF. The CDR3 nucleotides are TGTGCCTGGAGTGCGGGACTAGCGGTCGGGGAGCTGTTTTTT.

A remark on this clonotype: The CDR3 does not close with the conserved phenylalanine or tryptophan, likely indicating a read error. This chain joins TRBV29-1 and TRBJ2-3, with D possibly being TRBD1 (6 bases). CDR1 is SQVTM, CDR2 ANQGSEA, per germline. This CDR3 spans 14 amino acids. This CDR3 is CNFRTEVFTDTQYY. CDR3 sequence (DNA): TGCAACTTTAGGACAGAGGTTTTCACAGATACGCAGTATTAT.